The 23 T cell receptor beta chains reported below all come from one sample, sequenced in a study of blood T cells in healthy people across ages. The authors ran a second PCR of about 7 to 12 cycles using a sample-barcoded 5' primer and a J-beta primer mix. TCRdb re-analysed the 5' RACE reads in MiXCR, keeping a single row per CDR3 protein. The sample yields about 1.8 million distinct CDR3 sequences, around 50% seen once. Material: blood. The receptor set was obtained from a woman between 35 and 50 years old in good health.

This clonotype showed up just a few times. The chain recombines TRBV7-9 with TRBJ2-5; TRBD1 agrees at 8 bases. This CDR3 comprises 16 residues. V lost 7 bases and J lost 1; bases outside the gene matches: 11. Germline V lookup: CDR1 SEHNR, CDR2 FQNEAQ (reference sequence). This CDR3 is CASTEPTGGSQETQYF. CDR3 DNA sequence: TGTGCCAGCACCGAGCCCACAGGGGGGTCCCAAGAGACCCAGTACTTC.

This sequence joins TRBV7-2 and TRBJ2-1; 8 bases map to TRBD1. V shed 1 base, J shed 9 bases, and the junction held 8 bases outside the gene matches. This CDR3 has 15 amino acids. Germline loops: CDR1 SGHTA, CDR2 FQGNSA. The CDR3 DNA sequence: TGTGCCAGCAGCTTAGGGCAGGGGGCGCGTAGTGAGCAGTTCTTC. It translates to CASSLGQGARSEQFF.

Note on this clonotype: Germline is not matched at one junction end, which may reflect a read error. This chain connects TRBV7-2 to TRBJ1-1, with 7 bases that match TRBD1. The germline V gene encodes CDR1 SGHTA and CDR2 FQGNSA. This CDR3 contains 15 residues. This CDR3 reads CASSLVQGVNTEAFF. CDR3 bases: TGTGCCAGCAGCTTAGTCCAGGGGGTGAACACCGAAGCTTTCTTT.

The chain links TRBV6-5 to TRBJ1-6; 9 positions agree with TRBD1. CDR3 length: 14 amino acids. The ends lost 7 bases at V and 9 bases at J; junction bases unmatched: 7. Germline V gene lookup returns CDR1 MNHEY and CDR2 SVGAGI. The CDR3 protein is CASTSGTGLSPLHF. Here the CDR3 DNA reads TGTGCCAGCACCTCCGGGACAGGGCTTTCACCCCTCCACTTT.

This clonotype was detected a few times. V is TRBV11-1 and J is TRBJ2-5; D is uncertain. There are 15 residues in the CDR3. V was trimmed by 2 bases and J by 5 bases, leaving 15 bases between them. Germline V lookup: CDR1 SGHAT, CDR2 FQDESV (reference sequence). The CDR3 loop reads CASSLSPVPLETQYF. In DNA, the CDR3 is TGTGCCAGCAGCTTAAGCCCCGTACCCCTGGAGACCCAGTACTTC.

V usage is TRBV12-3 or TRBV12-4 and J usage is TRBJ1-2, with TRBD1 matching 7 bases. The CDR3 consists of 13 residues. J gave up 6 bases and V 7 bases, and 8 bases lay outside the gene matches. Written as DNA, the CDR3 is TGTGCCAGCACCAATCCAGGGGGTCATGGCTACACCTTC. This gives the protein CASTNPGGHGYTF.

This chain uses TRBV20-1 with TRBJ2-5, with a weak D call TRBD2 (6 bases). CDR1 is DFQATT and CDR2 is SNEGSKA in the germline V gene (reference sequence). V lost 0 bases, J lost 7 bases, and 15 bases lay in between. The CDR3 is 14 residues long. The CDR3 region is CSARDQTRIWTQYF. Here the CDR3 DNA reads TGCAGTGCTAGAGATCAGACTAGGATCTGGACCCAGTACTTC.

The chain links TRBV7-2 to TRBJ2-5; no clear D. The CDR3 spans 15 residues. Trimming removed 1 base from V and 0 bases from J, with 9 bases in between. The V gene's germline CDR1 is SGHTA and CDR2 FQGNSA. The CDR3 reads CASSLGLTHQETQYF. CDR3 nucleotides: TGTGCCAGCAGCTTAGGATTGACTCACCAAGAGACCCAGTACTTC.

The chain uses TRBV28 and TRBJ2-5; D call uncertain. Per germline, CDR1 MDHEN and CDR2 SYDVKM. This CDR3 is 15 amino acids long. V was pared by 4 bases and J by 7 bases, with 19 bases between. In DNA, the CDR3 is TGTGCCAGCAGTTCCAGCCGAAGGGCCTTCGGGACCCAGTACTTC. This translates into CASSSSRRAFGTQYF.

V is TRBV4-3 and J is TRBJ2-5; the match to TRBD2 covers 13 bases. After removal of 0 bases from V and 3 bases from J, the junction contained 4 bases not matched to a gene. The CDR3 sequence is 17 residues long. In germline, CDR1 is LGHNA, CDR2 YSLEER. The CDR3: CASSQDLGTSGEETQYF. The CDR3 region has the DNA TGCGCCAGCAGCCAAGACCTAGGGACTAGCGGGGAAGAGACCCAGTACTTC.

This clonotype showed up just a few times. The chain recombines TRBV12-3 or TRBV12-4 with TRBJ2-3; D is possibly TRBD2 (6 bases). This CDR3 has 14 amino acids. The ends were cut back, 6 bases at V and 3 bases at J, with 13 bases in the middle. The CDR3 DNA sequence: TGTGCCAGCAGGGAGGAGGGGTTTACAGATACGCAGTATTTT. Protein product: CASREEGFTDTQYF.

The chain links TRBV15 to TRBJ2-3, with D uncertain. Trimming took 1 base from V and 1 from J, leaving 12 bases between them. CDR1 is LNHNV and CDR2 is YYDKDF in the germline V gene (reference sequence). The CDR3 loop spans 16 amino acids. The CDR3 DNA is TGTGCCACCAGCAGAGCCCCGGGCCTTGGCACAGATACGCAGTATTTT. Its translation: CATSRAPGLGTDTQYF.

The chain is built from TRBV25-1 and TRBJ2-1; a possible D gene is TRBD2 (6 bases). The V gene lost 3 bases and the J gene lost 6 bases, with 18 bases spanning the gap. The V gene's germline CDR1 is MGHDK and CDR2 SYGVNS. This CDR3 is built from 16 residues. CDR3 protein: CASSDITGLRVNEQFF. The DNA of the CDR3 is TGTGCCAGCAGTGACATAACAGGACTAAGAGTCAATGAGCAGTTCTTC.

The gene calls are TRBV5-6 and TRBJ1-1; the D gene is possibly TRBD1 (5 bases). The CDR3 contains 15 residues. V lost 4 bases, J lost 0 bases, and 13 bases lay in between. Germline values: CDR1 SGHDT, CDR2 YYEEEE. The CDR3 bases are TGTGCCAGCAGCGTTTTTGACAGCATGAACACTGAAGCTTTCTTT. Translated, it gives CASSVFDSMNTEAFF.

The V gene is TRBV2, the J gene TRBJ2-5; D possibly corresponds to TRBD1 (6 bases). This CDR3 region has 13 residues. Germline lookup yields CDR1 SNHLY and CDR2 FYNNEI. Deletions cut 4 bases from V and 5 bases from J, with 11 bases between. The CDR3 region is CASSVNRVETQYF. The CDR3 bases are TGTGCCAGCAGTGTAAACAGGGTGGAGACCCAGTACTTC.

CDR3 in DNA: TGTGCCAGCAGTCCCACACCTACAGGGTTTGTTCGAAACGAGCAGTACTTC. Amino acid sequence: CASSPTPTGFVRNEQYF. The genes are TRBV28 and TRBJ2-7; a possible D gene is TRBD1 (6 bases). Looked up from germline, CDR1 is MDHEN and CDR2 is SYDVKM. V was trimmed by 5 bases and J by 5 bases, leaving 25 bases between them. The CDR3 runs 17 residues.

This clonotype has more than one count but fewer than ten. The rearrangement joins TRBV15 to TRBJ2-5, with D uncertain. The CDR3 consists of 16 residues. Germline V gene lookup returns CDR1 LNHNV and CDR2 YYDKDF (reference sequence). Trimming took 5 bases from V and 5 from J, leaving 21 bases between them. The chain's CDR3 is CATSGPEPDNGETQYF. CDR3 nucleotide sequence: TGTGCCACCAGCGGACCGGAGCCGGATAACGGGGAGACCCAGTACTTC.

This chain joins TRBV20-1 and TRBJ1-2; TRBD1 matches 10 bases. There are 15 residues in the CDR3. Germline CDR1 and CDR2: DFQATT and SNEGSKA (reference sequence). V lost 1 base and J lost 4; bases outside the gene matches: 6. CDR3 sequence reads: CSARGQGARGYGYTF. CDR3 DNA: TGCAGTGCTAGAGGACAGGGGGCTCGGGGCTATGGCTACACCTTC.

This sequence joins TRBV29-1 and TRBJ2-3, with 10 positions matching TRBD1. From germline, CDR1 is SQVTM and CDR2 ANQGSEA. V dropped 5 bases and J dropped 4; count of bases not matched to a gene: 9. The CDR3 contains 15 residues. CDR3: CSVSKDRGRSDTQYF. CDR3 DNA sequence: TGCAGCGTTTCTAAAGACAGGGGGCGTTCAGATACGCAGTATTTT.

This clonotype came up a few times. The chain joins TRBV20-1 to TRBJ1-6; 8 positions agree with TRBD1. Germline assignment: CDR1 DFQATT and CDR2 SNEGSKA (reference sequence). The junction had 8 bases not matched to a gene; V was cut back by 5 bases and J by 5 bases. This CDR3 comprises 15 residues. The DNA of the CDR3 is TGCAGTGCTTTAACAGGGGGAAGAGATAATTCACCCCTCCACTTT. It is translated as CSALTGGRDNSPLHF.

The chain is built from TRBV20-1 and TRBJ1-1; D not certain. V was cut by 7 bases and J by 3 bases, with 12 bases left in between. The CDR3 has 12 amino acids. Germline loops: CDR1 DFQATT, CDR2 SNEGSKA (reference sequence). CDR3 bases: TGCAGTGTAAAGTGGCCGGACACTGAAGCTTTCTTT. Its protein product is CSVKWPDTEAFF.

This clonotype was recorded a few times. The V gene is TRBV9, the J gene TRBJ1-2, with D unresolved. V gave up 4 bases and J gave up 8 bases, with 18 bases separating them. The germline gives CDR1 SGDLS, CDR2 YYNGEE. The CDR3 is 14 residues long. This chain's CDR3 is CASSLLEGSGGYTF. Here the CDR3 DNA reads TGTGCCAGCAGCCTACTCGAGGGATCGGGCGGCTACACCTTC.

This clonotype was observed a handful of times. The chain couples TRBV28 to TRBJ2-3; 11 positions match TRBD2. The CDR3 consists of 17 residues. Germline lookup yields CDR1 MDHEN and CDR2 SYDVKM. V was pared by 4 bases and J by 8 bases, with 14 bases of the junction left unmatched. This CDR3 reads CASSYALSGGALSTQYF. The CDR3 bases are TGTGCCAGCAGTTACGCCCTTAGCGGGGGGGCCCTGAGTACGCAGTATTTT. The complete variable domain, with remaining parts taken from reference TRBV28 and TRBJ2-3, reads DVKVTQSSRYLVKRTGEKVFLECVQDMDHENMFWYRQDPGLGLRLIYFSYDVKMKEKGDIPEGYSVSREKKERFSLILESASTNQTSMYLCASSYALSGGALSTQYFGPGTRLTVL.